Listed here are 8 T cell receptor beta chains from one sample, sequenced in a study of blood T cell repertoires in COVID-19. Profiled with immunoSEQ multiplex PCR; TCRdb holds only in-frame clones, not every one. This sample has about 250,000 clones, with about 73% found just once. Sequencing input: peripheral blood. The origin of the receptors is a woman older than 75 with acute or convalescent COVID-19.

The sample holds a few counts of this clone. The chain has TRBV4-2 and TRBJ2-2; 9 bases agree with TRBD2. This CDR3 comprises 18 residues. The V segment lost 1 base and the J segment 4 bases; nucleotides outside the gene matches: 10. Germline CDR1 LGHNA, CDR2 YNFKEQ. The CDR3 nucleotides are TGTGCCAGCAGCCAAGTAGGAAACAGGCGGGGGGGCACCGGGGAGCTGTTTTTT. Translated: CASSQVGNRRGGTGELFF.

The CDR3 sequence: CASGLVLAGSYGYTF. CDR3 DNA sequence: TGTGCTAGTGGTTTGGTCTTGGCGGGGAGCTATGGCTACACCTTC. The chain joins TRBV12-5 to TRBJ1-2, with D hard to call. The CDR3 covers 15 residues. Deletions cut 0 bases from V and 4 bases from J, with 12 bases between. From germline, CDR1 is LGHNT and CDR2 FRNRAP.

This chain links TRBV4-1 with TRBJ1-1; D gene uncertain. Germline V gene lookup returns CDR1 MGHRA and CDR2 YSYEKL. The CDR3 has 15 amino acids. Between the trimmed V and J ends, which lost 4 bases and 0 bases, there was a span of 12 bases. The CDR3 spells CASSLGSQMNTEAFF. In nucleotides, the CDR3 is TGCGCCAGCAGCCTAGGGAGCCAGATGAACACTGAAGCTTTCTTT.

The chain joins TRBV6-2 or TRBV6-3 to TRBJ1-5, with D maybe TRBD1 (5 bases). Per the germline V gene, CDR1 is MNHEY and CDR2 is SVGEGT. Trimming took 2 bases from V and 7 from J, leaving 9 bases between them. The CDR3 is made up of 13 amino acids. CDR3 amino acids: CASSYPGGQPQHF. The CDR3 nucleotides read TGTGCCAGCAGTTACCCGGGGGGACAGCCCCAGCATTTT.

The rearrangement joins TRBV2 to TRBJ1-6; D is unresolved. CDR1 SNHLY and CDR2 FYNNEI come from the germline V gene. CDR3 length: 14 amino acids. The V end lost 6 bases, the J end lost 14 bases, and 20 bases lay between the germline ends. CDR3 nucleotide sequence: TGTGCCAGCAGCGGGTTGTGGTCCGAGAGTGCCCTCCACTTT. This codes for CASSGLWSESALHF. Combining the CDR3 with reference TRBV2 and TRBJ1-6 gives the whole variable domain EPEVTQTPSHQVTQMGQEVILRCVPISNHLYFYWYRQILGQKVEFLVSFYNNEISEKSEIFDDQFSVERPDGSNFTLKIRSTKLEDSAMYFCASSGLWSESALHFGNGTRLTVT.

J is TRBJ1-6 and V is TRBV6-5, with 7 nucleotides matching TRBD1. Trimming cost V 7 bases and J 3 bases; bases outside gene matches: 6. This CDR3 spans 15 amino acids. The V gene's germline CDR1 is MNHEY and CDR2 SVGAGI. CDR3 amino acids: CASMEGAGYNSPLHF. The CDR3 bases are TGTGCCAGCATGGAGGGGGCTGGCTATAATTCACCCCTCCACTTT.

This rearrangement joins TRBV11-2 to TRBJ2-3; tentative D call: TRBD2 (6 bases). This CDR3 comprises 15 residues. Germline V CDR1 and CDR2: SGHAT, FQNNGV. Trimming removed 1 base at V and 0 bases at J, with 8 bases between. This CDR3 reads CASSLVGTSTDTQYF. The CDR3 region has the DNA TGTGCCAGCAGCTTAGTGGGGACTAGCACAGATACGCAGTATTTT.

The rearrangement uses TRBV29-1 and TRBJ2-1; 9 bases are shared with TRBD2. This CDR3 contains 15 residues. CDR1 SQVTM and CDR2 ANQGSEA come from the germline V gene. The V and J ends lost 4 bases and 6 bases, in that order; junction bases with no gene match: 10. CDR3 residues: CSVASRAGGSNEQFF. CDR3 DNA sequence: TGCAGCGTTGCGTCCCGCGCGGGAGGGTCCAATGAGCAGTTCTTC.